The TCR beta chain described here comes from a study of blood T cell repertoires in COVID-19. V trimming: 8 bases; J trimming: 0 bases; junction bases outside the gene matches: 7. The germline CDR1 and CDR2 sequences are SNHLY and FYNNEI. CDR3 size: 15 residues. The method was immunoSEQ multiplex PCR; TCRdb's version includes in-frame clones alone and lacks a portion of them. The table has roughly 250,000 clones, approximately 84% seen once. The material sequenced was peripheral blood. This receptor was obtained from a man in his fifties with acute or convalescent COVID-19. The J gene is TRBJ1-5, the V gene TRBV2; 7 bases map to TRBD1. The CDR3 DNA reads TGTGCCAGCGCGATACAGGGGATTAGCAATCAGCCCCAGCATTTT. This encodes CASAIQGISNQPQHF. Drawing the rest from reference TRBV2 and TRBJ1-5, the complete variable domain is EPEVTQTPSHQVTQMGQEVILRCVPISNHLYFYWYRQILGQKVEFLVSFYNNEISEKSEIFDDQFSVERPDGSNFTLKIRSTKLEDSAMYFCASAIQGISNQPQHFGDGTRLSIL.